This TCR beta chain comes out of a study of cytomegalovirus exposure and HLA in healthy donors. Study conclusions and caveats: Among TCR sequences, most were rare, though some public TCRs appeared in many donors. Among the CMV-associated chains, a few were confirmed in vitro as specific for CMV antigens.

The data were produced by immunoSEQ multiplex PCR, yet TCRdb's version contains in-frame clones alone and is incomplete. The data show 55,000 to 75,000 clones, 96% seen once. As for this clone: Its specificity is not known.

With 4 bases removed from V and 2 bases from J, the gap between germline ends came to 18 bases. The germline V gene encodes CDR1 SGHVS and CDR2 FNYEAQ. The CDR3 loop spans 16 amino acids. The receptor was derived from a woman under 30 in good health and CMV-seronegative. The chain links TRBV7-6 to TRBJ2-7; possibly TRBD1 for D (6 bases). The sequenced material came from PBMCs. CDR3 nucleotide sequence: TGTGCCAGCAGCTCCCAAATCCGGGACATCGCCTACGAGCAGTACTTC. It codes for CASSSQIRDIAYEQYF. The whole variable domain, filled in from reference TRBV7-6 and TRBJ2-7, reads GAGVSQSPRYKVTKRGQDVALRCDPISGHVSLYWYRQALGQGPEFLTYFNYEAQQDKSGLPNDRFSAERPEGSISTLTIQRTEQRDSAMYRCASSSQIRDIAYEQYFGPGTRLTVT.